This T cell receptor beta chain was obtained from a study of blood T cell repertoires in COVID-19. Study in general: T cells, B-cell-depleted T cells, or PBMCs provided the cDNA or gDNA that served as material.

About this clone itself: The junction and the germline gene differ at one end; a read error may be behind it.

Sequencing used immunoSEQ multiplex PCR; TCRdb keeps in-frame clones, though not all of them. The table includes roughly 100,000 clones, 75% to 95% detected once. CDR3 length: 16 residues. Per the germline V gene, CDR1 is SGHRS and CDR2 is YFSETQ. This clonotype originated in a man aged 18 to 30 with acute or convalescent COVID-19. This chain connects TRBV5-1 to TRBJ2-3, with 10 bases identical to TRBD2. The specimen sequenced was peripheral blood. In nucleotides, the CDR3 is TGCGCCCGCAGGGGCTCAGCGGGGGGGAGCACAGATACGCAGTATTTT. Encoded protein: CARRGSAGGSTDTQYF. The variable domain in full, with the rest retrieved from reference TRBV5-1 and TRBJ2-3, is KAGVTQTPRYLIKTRGQQVTLSCSPISGHRSVSWYQQTPGQGLQFLFEYFSETQRNKGNFPGRFSGRQFSNSRSEMNVSTLELGDSALYLCARRGSAGGSTDTQYFGPGTRLTVL.